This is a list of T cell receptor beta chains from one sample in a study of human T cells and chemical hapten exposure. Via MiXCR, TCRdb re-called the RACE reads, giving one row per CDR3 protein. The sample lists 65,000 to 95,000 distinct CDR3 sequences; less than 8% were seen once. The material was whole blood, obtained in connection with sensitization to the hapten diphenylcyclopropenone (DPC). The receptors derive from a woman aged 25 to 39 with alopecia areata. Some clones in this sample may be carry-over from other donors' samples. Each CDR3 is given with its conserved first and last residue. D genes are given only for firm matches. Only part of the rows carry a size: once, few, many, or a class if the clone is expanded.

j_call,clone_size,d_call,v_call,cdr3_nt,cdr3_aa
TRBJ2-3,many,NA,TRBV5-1,TGCGCCAGCAGCTTGCCCAGGGGGGACACAGATACGCAGTATTTT,CASSLPRGDTDTQYF
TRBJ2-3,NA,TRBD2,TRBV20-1,TGCAGTGCTACCCGGACTAGCGCAGATACGCAGTATTTT,CSATRTSADTQYF
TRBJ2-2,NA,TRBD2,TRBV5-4,TGTGCCAGCAGCTTGGTTCTAGCGGGGGGAACCGGGGAGCTGTTTTTT,CASSLVLAGGTGELFF
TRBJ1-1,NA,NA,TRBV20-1,TGCAGTGCTGGGGGGGCGCTGGACACTGAAGCTTTCTTT,CSAGGALDTEAFF
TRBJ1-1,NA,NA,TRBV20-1,TGCAGTGCTAGAAAACTTTCCGACGGTAACACTGAAGCTTTCTTT,CSARKLSDGNTEAFF
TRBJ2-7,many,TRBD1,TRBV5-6,TGTGCCAGCAGCTTGGCCGGGACAGCAGTCTACGAGCAGTACTTC,CASSLAGTAVYEQYF
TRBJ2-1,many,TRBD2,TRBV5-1,TGCGCCAGCAGCTTGGAGGTTTGGGCTAGCGGGGGGGACGTGCAGTTCTTC,CASSLEVWASGGDVQFF
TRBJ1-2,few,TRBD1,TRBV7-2,TGTGCCAGCAGCAATACACAGGGGAGGTATGGCTACACCTTC,CASSNTQGRYGYTF
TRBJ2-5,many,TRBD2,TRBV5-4,TGTGCCAGCAGCTTCGTAAAGCGGGGGGTTGAGACCCAGTACTTC,CASSFVKRGVETQYF
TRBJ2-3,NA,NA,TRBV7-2,TGTGCCAGCCGCTTGAGGGGGACCACAGATACGCAGTATTTT,CASRLRGTTDTQYF
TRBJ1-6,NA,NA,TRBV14,TGTGCCAGCAGCCTTGGGGTCCCTGCTAATTCACCCCTCCACTTT,CASSLGVPANSPLHF
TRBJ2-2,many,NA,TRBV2,TGTGCCAGCAGGGCGACTTACACCGGGGAGCTGTTTTTT,CASRATYTGELFF
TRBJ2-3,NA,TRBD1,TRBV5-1,TGCGCCAGCAGCTCCAACAGGGGAAGGGGAGATACGCAGTATTTT,CASSSNRGRGDTQYF
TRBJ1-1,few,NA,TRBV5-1,TGCGCCAGCAGCTTTCAGCGGGGGTTGAACACTGAAGCTTTCTTT,CASSFQRGLNTEAFF
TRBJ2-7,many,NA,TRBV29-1,TGCAGCGTTGACAGGGTCGGCTACGAGCAGTACTTC,CSVDRVGYEQYF
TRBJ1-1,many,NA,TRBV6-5,TGTGCCAGCAGTTCAGGCCCCTACGCTTTCTTT,CASSSGPYAFF
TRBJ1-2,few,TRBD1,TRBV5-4,TGTGCCAGCAGCATTGACAGGGACAGCTATGGCTACACCTTC,CASSIDRDSYGYTF
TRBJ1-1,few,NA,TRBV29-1,TGCAGCGTTCAAGGAGACGTCTCTTGGGGAGCTTTCTTT,CSVQGDVSWGAFF
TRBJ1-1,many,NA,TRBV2,TGTGCCAGCGGGGGGGCGAATGAAGCTTTCTTT,CASGGANEAFF
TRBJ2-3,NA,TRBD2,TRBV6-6,TGTGCCAGCCTAGCGGGGCTCACAGATACGCAGTATTTT,CASLAGLTDTQYF
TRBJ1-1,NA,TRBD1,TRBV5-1,TGCGCCAGCCAGACAGGGGGCACTGAAGCTTTCTTT,CASQTGGTEAFF
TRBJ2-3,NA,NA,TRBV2,TGTGCCAGCAGTGTATTACAGGCTAGCACAGATACGCAGTATTTT,CASSVLQASTDTQYF
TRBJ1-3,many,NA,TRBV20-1,TGCAGTGTCCCAGCCGCAGGGAAGGGAAACACCATATATTTT,CSVPAAGKGNTIYF
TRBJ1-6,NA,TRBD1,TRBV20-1,TGCAGTGCTCAGGACAGGAATGATTCACCCCTCCACTTT,CSAQDRNDSPLHF
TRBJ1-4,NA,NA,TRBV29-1,TGCAGCGTTGAAATAGGGTTTGGTGAAAAACTGTTTTTT,CSVEIGFGEKLFF
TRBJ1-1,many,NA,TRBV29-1,TGCAGCGCCCTCCACCCCGGTGGCCCAGGAGCTTTCTTT,CSALHPGGPGAFF
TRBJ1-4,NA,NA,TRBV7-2,TGTGCCAGCAGCTTATGGGGGGTTAATGAAAAACTGTTTTTT,CASSLWGVNEKLFF
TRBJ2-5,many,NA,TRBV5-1,TGCGCCAGCAGCTTGACCCCGATTGAGACCCAGTACTTC,CASSLTPIETQYF
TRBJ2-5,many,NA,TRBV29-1,TGCAGCGTTGAAGATAGGACCCTGGGGACCCAGTACTTC,CSVEDRTLGTQYF
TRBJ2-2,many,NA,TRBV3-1,TGTGCCAGCACCACCACCGGGGAGCTGTTTTTT,CASTTTGELFF
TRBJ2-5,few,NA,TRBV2,TGTGCCAGCAGGTGGTCAGCCCAACCTAACCAAGAGACCCAGTACTTC,CASRWSAQPNQETQYF
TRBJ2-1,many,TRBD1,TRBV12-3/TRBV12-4,TGTGCCAGCAGTCCTGACAGGGGCCAATTCTTC,CASSPDRGQFF
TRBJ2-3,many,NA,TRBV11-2,TGTGCCAGCAGCCCCCTTACCCCCAGGGAGGATACGCAGTATTTT,CASSPLTPREDTQYF
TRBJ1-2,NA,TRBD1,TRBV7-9,TGTGCCAGCAGCTTTTTTACAGGGGGCTCAAATGGCTACACCTTC,CASSFFTGGSNGYTF
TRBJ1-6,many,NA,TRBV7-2,TGTGCCAGCTCCCCTAGAAGACTAAATTCACCCCTCCACTTT,CASSPRRLNSPLHF
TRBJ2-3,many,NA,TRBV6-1,TGTGCCAGCACGGAGGTAGCGGTATCCACAGATACGCAGTATTTT,CASTEVAVSTDTQYF
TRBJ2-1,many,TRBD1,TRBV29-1,TGCAGCGTTCGGACAGGGGCCTACAATGAGCAGTTCTTC,CSVRTGAYNEQFF
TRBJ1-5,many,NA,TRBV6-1,TGTGCCAGCAGTGAAGTGGGGGGACGGGGCAATCAGCCCCAGCATTTT,CASSEVGGRGNQPQHF
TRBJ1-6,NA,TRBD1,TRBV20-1,TGCAGTGCCCAAAGCGGACAGGTTGAAAATTCACCCCTCCACTTT,CSAQSGQVENSPLHF
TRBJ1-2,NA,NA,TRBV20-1,TGCACCCCCCTGGGCGGAGGGCCTGAAGATGGCTACACCTTC,CTPLGGGPEDGYTF
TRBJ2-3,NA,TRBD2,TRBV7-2,TGTGCCAGCAGCTTAGGGCTAGCGGGGGATACGCAGTATTTT,CASSLGLAGDTQYF
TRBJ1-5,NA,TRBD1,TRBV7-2,TGTGCCAGCAGCTCACAGGGGGCGATTCGTCAGCCCCAGCATTTT,CASSSQGAIRQPQHF
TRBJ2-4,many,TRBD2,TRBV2,TGTGCCAGCAGTGAAGTGACTAGCGTCGACGCCAAAAACATTCAGTACTTC,CASSEVTSVDAKNIQYF
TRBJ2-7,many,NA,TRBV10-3,TGTGCCATCAGTGAGCCCCAGGGGTTCAGCTCCTACGAGCAGTACTTC,CAISEPQGFSSYEQYF
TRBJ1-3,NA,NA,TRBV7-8,TGTGCCAGCAGCCTGGACAGAGTTCCCCTTCGCTCTGGAAACACCATATATTTT,CASSLDRVPLRSGNTIYF
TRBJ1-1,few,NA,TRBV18,TGTGCCAGCTCACCTACCGGGAAAAACACTGAAGCTTTCTTT,CASSPTGKNTEAFF
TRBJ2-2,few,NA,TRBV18,TGTGCCAGCTCACCAGATAGCGCGTACACCGGGGAGCTGTTTTTT,CASSPDSAYTGELFF
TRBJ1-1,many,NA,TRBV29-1,TGCAGCGTTTTAAGGCAACTGAACACTGAAGCTTTCTTT,CSVLRQLNTEAFF
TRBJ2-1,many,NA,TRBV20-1,TGCAGTGCTAGGGGGGACTCCGACAATGAGCAGTTCTTC,CSARGDSDNEQFF
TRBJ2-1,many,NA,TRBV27,TGTGCCAGCAGTTATTACCCGCCGGATGAGCAGTTCTTC,CASSYYPPDEQFF
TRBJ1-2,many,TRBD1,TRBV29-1,TGCAGCGCTCTCCTTGGACAGGGGGCGGTTGTTTATGGCTACACCTTC,CSALLGQGAVVYGYTF
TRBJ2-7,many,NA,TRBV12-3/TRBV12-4,TGTGCCAGCAGCCGCCTTATGTCAGACCCCCCAGACTTC,CASSRLMSDPPDF
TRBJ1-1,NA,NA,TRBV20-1,TGCAGTGCTAACAGGGTGACTGAAGCTTTCTTT,CSANRVTEAFF